In this sample, the clone carrying this T cell receptor (beta chain) turned up many times. This record comes from a study of T cell repertoires in cytomegalovirus infection. The V segment lost 5 bases and the J segment 7 bases; nucleotides outside the gene matches: 11. Germline CDR1 reads SGHTA; CDR2 reads FQGNSA. The CDR3 runs to 15 residues. TCRdb fed the reads into MiXCR, producing one record per CDR3 protein. The sample has approximately 190,000 distinct CDR3 sequences, 28% seen once. Sequenced: PBMCs. The sequence came from a human donor in good health (CMV status not recorded). Some clones in this sample may be carry-over from other donors' samples. The genes are TRBV7-2 and TRBJ2-1; 7 nucleotides align to TRBD2. CDR3 protein: CASSPERTGGNEQFF. In nucleotides, the CDR3 is TGTGCCAGCAGCCCAGAACGTACGGGGGGTAATGAGCAGTTCTTC.